Below, 26 T cell receptor beta chains from the same sample are listed, as sequenced in a study of blood T cell repertoires in COVID-19 (dated by TCRdb to 2020 to 2021). To prepare the library, the immunoSEQ multiplex PCR assay was applied. TCRdb limited this immuneACCESS table to in-frame rearrangements with V and J called. A share of clones is missing; checked studies link under half to unresolved V genes, and the rest is unexplained. This sample holds about 69,000 clones; 79% were observed only once. The ten largest clones represent roughly 50% of the sample. Sequenced material: peripheral blood. These TCRs come from a human donor in a cohort sampled during active COVID-19.

This clone was counted many times. The J gene is TRBJ1-1, the V gene TRBV20-1; D gene uncertain. The length of the CDR3 is 11 residues. Germline lookup yields CDR1 DFQATT and CDR2 SNEGSKA (reference sequence). The CDR3 is CSGLRSVEAFF. The CDR3 DNA is TGCAGCGGATTGCGAAGCGTTGAAGCTTTCTTT.

J is TRBJ2-3 and V is TRBV11-3, with 11 bases that match TRBD2. The CDR3 contains 13 residues. From germline, CDR1 is SGHNT and CDR2 YENEEA. Trimming took 4 bases from V and 8 from J; bases not matched to a gene: 2. The DNA for the CDR3 is TGTGCCAGCAGCTCCCTAGCGGGAGGTACGCAGTATTTT. It translates to CASSSLAGGTQYF.

With regard to this clone: The junction departs from the called germline gene at one end, perhaps through a read error. V is TRBV19 and J is TRBJ2-7; 7 nucleotides agree with TRBD2. The germline V gene has CDR1 LNHDA and CDR2 SQIVND (reference sequence). The CDR3 sequence is 14 residues long. CDR3: CASSIAAASGPDLF. CDR3 nucleotide sequence: TGTGCCAGTAGTATAGCGGCGGCTAGCGGCCCAGACCTCTTC.

CDR3 in DNA: TGTGCCAGCAGCTTCGGACAGACCAATCAGCCCCAGCATTTT. Its translation: CASSFGQTNQPQHF. This chain links TRBV5-6 with TRBJ1-5; D possibly corresponds to TRBD1 (6 bases). The germline V and J ends were trimmed by 2 bases and 3 bases, with 9 bases remaining between them. The length of the CDR3 is 14 residues. Germline CDR1 and CDR2: SGHDT and YYEEEE.

The chain is built from TRBV5-4 and TRBJ2-1; no reliable D call. Germline CDR1 is SGHNT and CDR2 is YYREEE (reference sequence). V was clipped by 0 bases and J by 7 bases, with 5 bases between them. The CDR3 consists of 12 residues. The CDR3 here is CASSLDYNEQFF. The CDR3 nucleotides are TGTGCCAGCAGCTTGGACTATAATGAGCAGTTCTTC.

This clone was seen a handful of times. The chain has TRBV12-3 or TRBV12-4 and TRBJ1-5; tentatively, D is TRBD1 (5 bases). This CDR3 region has 13 residues. V was cut by 10 bases and J by 0 bases, with 10 bases left in between. The CDR3 loop is CATQDDSNQPQHF. The CDR3 nucleotides are TGTGCCACACAGGACGATAGCAATCAGCCCCAGCATTTT.

This clone was recorded once. The J gene is TRBJ2-7, the V gene TRBV11-3; TRBD2 aligns across 7 bases. The CDR3 runs 13 residues. Germline V gene data show CDR1 as SGHNT and CDR2 as YENEEA. With 4 bases clipped from V and 6 bases from J, the junction kept 6 bases outside the gene matches. The CDR3 region has the DNA TGTGCCAGCAGCTCCAGGGAGGGCGGCGAGCAGTACTTC. Its translation is CASSSREGGEQYF.

This clone was picked up many times. V is TRBV7-9 and J is TRBJ2-4, with 8 positions matching TRBD1. V trimming: 1 base; J trimming: 7 bases; junction bases outside the gene matches: 3. The germline gives CDR1 SEHNR, CDR2 FQNEAQ (reference sequence). This CDR3 region has 14 residues. In nucleotides, the CDR3 is TGTGCCAGCAGCTTAGTAGGACAGGGCAACATTCAGTACTTC. It is translated as CASSLVGQGNIQYF.

The CDR3 nucleotides are TGTGCCAGTAGTATGGTTTCAGGGTCGGATGGCTACACCTTC. Residues: CASSMVSGSDGYTF. The chain couples TRBV19 to TRBJ1-2, with a weak D call TRBD1 (5 bases). The CDR3 has 14 amino acids. The V gene lost 3 bases and the J gene lost 6 bases, with 14 bases spanning the gap. Germline loops: CDR1 LNHDA, CDR2 SQIVND (reference sequence).

J is TRBJ1-5 and V is TRBV6-5; D may be TRBD1 (6 bases). This CDR3 comprises 14 residues. With 6 bases removed from V and 3 bases from J, the gap between germline ends came to 12 bases. Germline values: CDR1 MNHEY, CDR2 SVGAGI. The CDR3 sequence: CASRVTGNNQPQHF. The CDR3 nucleotides read TGTGCCAGCAGGGTGACAGGTAACAATCAGCCCCAGCATTTT.

V and J are TRBV5-1 and TRBJ2-5; TRBD2 might be the D (6 bases). The CDR3 is 14 residues long. V gave up 1 base and J gave up 2 bases, with 9 bases separating them. Per germline, CDR1 SGHRS and CDR2 YFSETQ. As DNA, the CDR3 is TGCGCCAGCAGCTTGACTGGGGGGCAAGAGACCCAGTACTTC. The encoded protein is CASSLTGGQETQYF.

V gene TRBV11-2 combines with J gene TRBJ2-3; maybe TRBD2 (5 bases). Trimming cost V 3 bases and J 4 bases, with 11 bases left between them. CDR3 length: 14 amino acids. CDR1 and CDR2 (germline): SGHAT, FQNNGV. The CDR3, as DNA: TGTGCCAGCAGCTTGAGGCTAGCACCAGATACGCAGTATTTT. Translation: CASSLRLAPDTQYF.

The rearrangement uses TRBV2 and TRBJ2-5, with TRBD2 matching 8 bases. V trimming: 0 bases; J trimming: 0 bases; junction bases outside the gene matches: 12. This CDR3 is built from 19 residues. The germline CDR1 and CDR2 sequences are SNHLY and FYNNEI. The CDR3 DNA reads as TGTGCCAGCAGTGAAGCGCATGCGGGGGGCGGGTCGTACCAAGAGACCCAGTACTTC. It is translated as CASSEAHAGGGSYQETQYF.

This clone has just a few counts. The chain carries TRBV5-6 and TRBJ2-1; 8 bases are shared with TRBD2. The J segment lost 4 bases and the V segment lost 0 bases, leaving 6 bases of the junction unmatched. This CDR3 region has 16 residues. Germline V gene sequence: CDR1 SGHDT, CDR2 YYEEEE. The chain's CDR3 is CASSLAGSGTYNEQFF. CDR3 sequence (DNA): TGTGCCAGCAGCTTGGCGGGTAGCGGGACGTACAATGAGCAGTTCTTC.

This chain uses TRBV25-1 with TRBJ2-1, with D tentatively TRBD2 (5 bases). The CDR3 loop spans 16 amino acids. The V end was cut by 8 bases, the J end by 4 bases, with 21 bases between. Per the germline V gene, CDR1 is MGHDK and CDR2 is SYGVNS. The CDR3 DNA follows: TGTGCCAGCGCCCCAACTAGTATCCTCGCGTACAATGAGCAGTTCTTC. It yields the protein CASAPTSILAYNEQFF.

This clone was seen more than once but under ten times. The J gene is TRBJ2-7, the V gene TRBV2; 10 bases match TRBD1. Germline V CDR1 and CDR2: SNHLY, FYNNEI. The V gene end was trimmed by 6 bases and the J gene end by 2 bases; junction bases not matched to a gene: 7. This CDR3 is 15 amino acids long. The CDR3: CASSGGGTGAYEQYF. The CDR3 DNA is TGTGCCAGCAGCGGGGGAGGGACAGGGGCCTACGAGCAGTACTTC. Complete variable domain (other parts from reference TRBV2 and TRBJ2-7): EPEVTQTPSHQVTQMGQEVILRCVPISNHLYFYWYRQILGQKVEFLVSFYNNEISEKSEIFDDQFSVERPDGSNFTLKIRSTKLEDSAMYFCASSGGGTGAYEQYFGPGTRLTVT.

The chain has TRBV27 and TRBJ1-2; weak D call: TRBD1 (5 bases). The V end was cut by 4 bases, the J end by 4 bases, with 10 bases between. The V gene's germline CDR1 is MNHEY and CDR2 SMNVEV (reference sequence). CDR3 length: 13 amino acids. The CDR3 loop reads CASSWGGAYGYTF. CDR3 nucleotides: TGTGCCAGCAGTTGGGGCGGCGCCTATGGCTACACCTTC.

The table lists this clone with a few counts. The chain couples TRBV18 to TRBJ1-5; the D is unclear. V lost 3 bases to trimming and J lost 0 bases, with 6 bases between them. This CDR3 has 14 amino acids. The germline CDR1 and CDR2 sequences are KGHSH and LQKENI. CDR3 coding DNA: TGTGCCAGCTCACCTCAGGATAGCAATCAGCCCCAGCATTTT. This translates into CASSPQDSNQPQHF.

The chain links TRBV4-1 to TRBJ2-7; 9 bases align to TRBD2. The CDR3 is 15 amino acids. The V gene's germline CDR1 is MGHRA and CDR2 YSYEKL. V was pared by 0 bases and J by 6 bases, with 6 bases of the junction left unmatched. CDR3 residues: CASSQETSGLGEQYF. The CDR3 nucleotides are TGCGCCAGCAGCCAAGAGACTAGCGGTTTAGGCGAGCAGTACTTC.

The rearrangement uses TRBV28 and TRBJ2-7; 8 nucleotides align to TRBD2. Losses at the gene ends were 8 bases for V and 5 bases for J; bases not matched to a gene: 11. Germline-derived CDR1 and CDR2 are MDHEN and SYDVKM. This CDR3 is built from 14 residues. CDR3: CASGPSGSTHEQYF. In DNA, the CDR3 is TGTGCCAGCGGGCCGAGCGGGAGTACCCACGAGCAGTACTTC.

The chain couples TRBV10-3 to TRBJ2-2; D remains unclear. The length of the CDR3 is 15 residues. The germline gives CDR1 ENHRY, CDR2 SYGVKD. V lost 7 bases and J 4 bases, leaving 16 bases between the germline ends. The CDR3 sequence is CAIMRSSSFTGELFF. In DNA form, the CDR3 reads TGTGCCATCATGAGGTCTAGTTCGTTCACCGGGGAGCTGTTTTTT.

This sequence joins TRBV5-6 and TRBJ1-6, with TRBD1 matching 8 bases. The CDR3 runs 15 residues. The J segment lost 8 bases and the V segment lost 1 base, leaving 5 bases of the junction unmatched. In germline, CDR1 is SGHDT, CDR2 YYEEEE. The CDR3 DNA follows: TGTGCCAGCAGCTTGAGGACAGGGCTGGATTCACCCCTCCACTTT. Its protein product is CASSLRTGLDSPLHF.

V and J are TRBV7-2 and TRBJ1-1; a possible D gene is TRBD1 (6 bases). CDR1 is SGHTA, CDR2 FQGNSA, per germline. This CDR3 contains 15 residues. Trimming removed 1 base from V and 1 base from J, with 10 bases in between. CDR3 bases: TGTGCCAGCAGCTTAGGAGGGACACCGAACACTGAAGCTTTCTTT. Translation gives CASSLGGTPNTEAFF.

The table lists this clone with a few counts. The chain carries TRBV5-6 and TRBJ2-1; a possible D gene is TRBD2 (6 bases). Looked up from germline, CDR1 is SGHDT and CDR2 is YYEEEE. This CDR3 is built from 16 residues. Between the trimmed V and J ends, which lost 0 bases and 7 bases, there was a span of 17 bases. CDR3 DNA sequence: TGTGCCAGCAGCTTGGTGGTGGACTATGGTGGGAATGAGCAGTTCTTC. Its protein is CASSLVVDYGGNEQFF.

This clone was counted ten times or more. The chain uses TRBV5-4 and TRBJ1-5; TRBD1 agrees at 9 bases. Germline CDR1 SGHNT, CDR2 YYREEE (reference sequence). CDR3 size: 13 residues. J was trimmed by 6 bases and V by 3 bases; bases with no gene match: 1. The CDR3 reads CASSSGQGQPQHF. CDR3 DNA sequence: TGTGCCAGCAGCTCGGGACAGGGTCAGCCCCAGCATTTT. The full variable domain, in which reference TRBV5-4 and TRBJ1-5 provide the parts outside the CDR3, is ETGVTQSPTHLIKTRGQQVTLRCSSQSGHNTVSWYQQALGQGPQFIFQYYREEENGRGNFPPRFSGLQFPNYSSELNVNALELDDSALYLCASSSGQGQPQHFGDGTRLSIL.

The CDR3 protein is CASSWIDRPETQYF. The CDR3 nucleotides read TGTGCCAGCAGCTGGATCGACAGGCCAGAGACCCAGTACTTC. The V gene is TRBV5-4, the J gene TRBJ2-5, with D possibly TRBD1 on 6 matching bases. The CDR3 is 14 amino acids. Per germline, CDR1 SGHNT and CDR2 YYREEE (reference sequence). The V end was cut by 3 bases, the J end by 4 bases, with 13 bases between.